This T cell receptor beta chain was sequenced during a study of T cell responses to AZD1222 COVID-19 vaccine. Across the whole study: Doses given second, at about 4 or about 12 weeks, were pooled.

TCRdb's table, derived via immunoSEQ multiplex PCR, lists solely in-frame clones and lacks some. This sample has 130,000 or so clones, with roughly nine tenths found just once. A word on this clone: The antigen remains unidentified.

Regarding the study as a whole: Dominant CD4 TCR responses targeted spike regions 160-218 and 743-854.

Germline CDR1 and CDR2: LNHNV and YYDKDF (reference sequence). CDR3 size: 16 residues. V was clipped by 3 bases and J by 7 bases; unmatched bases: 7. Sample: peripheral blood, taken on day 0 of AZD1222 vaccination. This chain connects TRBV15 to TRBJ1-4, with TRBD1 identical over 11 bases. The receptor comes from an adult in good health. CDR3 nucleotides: TGTGCCACCAGCAGCAAATCCGGGACAGGGGGTGAAAAACTGTTTTTT. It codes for CATSSKSGTGGEKLFF.